Below are 16 T cell receptor beta chains sequenced from a single sample in a study of breast tumors, draining lymph nodes, adjacent tissues. TCRdb recomputed calls from the multiplex PCR reads with MiXCR, one row per CDR3 protein. Among over 20,000 distinct CDR3 sequences listed, approximately 20% were seen once. Material: breast tumor tissue. The receptor source for this set is a female donor with breast cancer. Some clones in this sample may be carry-over from other donors' samples.

This clonotype was recorded at least ten times. The chain joins TRBV2 to TRBJ2-1; either TRBD1 or TRBD2 may supply D (5 bases each). Trimming left V 7 bases short and J 6 bases short, with 13 bases between. The germline V gene has CDR1 SNHLY and CDR2 FYNNEI. The CDR3 runs 13 residues. Here the CDR3 DNA reads TGTGCCAGCAACTATGGGGGATCCAATGAGCAGTTCTTC. Amino acids: CASNYGGSNEQFF.

A remark on this clonotype: A much larger clone differs from this one at a single base, so this may be a read error. The gene calls are TRBV7-2 and TRBJ1-2, with 7 bases fitting TRBD1. V lost 3 bases and J lost 6; bases outside the gene matches: 10. From germline, CDR1 is SGHTA and CDR2 FQGNSA. The CDR3 has 15 residues. The CDR3 DNA sequence: TGTGCCAGCAGCTTCGATGCGGGCAGGGGGGATGGCTACACCTTC. This gives the protein CASSFDAGRGDGYTF.

By share, this clonotype ranks as medium-sized. J is TRBJ2-3 and V is TRBV29-1, with 11 bases identical to TRBD2. The CDR3 runs 15 residues. V shed 4 bases, J shed 2 bases, and the junction held 5 bases outside the gene matches. The germline CDR1 and CDR2 sequences are SQVTM and ANQGSEA. Here the CDR3 DNA reads TGCAGCGTTGCGACTAGCGGGACCTACACAGATACGCAGTATTTT. It is translated as CSVATSGTYTDTQYF.

Ten or more counts support this clonotype. This rearrangement joins TRBV27 to TRBJ2-1, with 9 bases identical to TRBD2. Germline V gene lookup returns CDR1 MNHEY and CDR2 SMNVEV (reference sequence). The CDR3 consists of 15 residues. J was trimmed by 4 bases and V by 4 bases; bases with no gene match: 5. The CDR3 DNA is TGTGCCAGCAGTTCAGGGACTAGCCGATACAATGAGCAGTTCTTC. This gives the protein CASSSGTSRYNEQFF.

This clonotype was counted ten times or more. The V call is TRBV9, the J call TRBJ2-2, with no clear D. The germline gives CDR1 SGDLS, CDR2 YYNGEE. V was pared by 0 bases and J by 4 bases, with 13 bases between. The length of the CDR3 is 16 residues. The CDR3 is CASSVGYSGRTGELFF. The DNA for the CDR3 is TGTGCCAGCAGCGTAGGTTACTCGGGTCGCACCGGGGAGCTGTTTTTT.

This clonotype was seen repeatedly, ten times or more. The V gene is TRBV27, the J gene TRBJ2-7, with D perhaps TRBD1 (5 bases). The CDR3 spans 16 residues. V was trimmed by 5 bases and J by 3 bases, leaving 20 bases between them. The V gene's germline CDR1 is MNHEY and CDR2 SMNVEV (reference sequence). CDR3 amino acids: CASSPGSMADNYEQYF. The DNA of the CDR3 is TGTGCCAGCAGTCCGGGTTCGATGGCGGACAACTACGAGCAGTACTTC.

There are many counts of this clonotype. V and J are TRBV28 and TRBJ1-2; D unclear. CDR1 and CDR2 from the germline V gene are MDHEN and SYDVKM. The CDR3 covers 12 residues. Trimming left V 3 bases short and J 5 bases short, with 7 bases between. CDR3 sequence (DNA): TGTGCCAGCAGTTTGGGAGGGTATGGCTACACCTTC. Encoded protein: CASSLGGYGYTF.

This clonotype came up many times. V gene TRBV6-1 combines with J gene TRBJ1-5; D gene ambiguous. Germline V gives CDR1 MNHNS, CDR2 SASEGT. The CDR3 sequence is 14 residues long. Trimming shortened V by 5 bases and J by 0 bases, and 8 bases separated the two germline ends. In DNA form, the CDR3 reads TGTGCCAGCAGTTTTGATCTTAGCAATCAGCCCCAGCATTTT. It codes for CASSFDLSNQPQHF.

This clonotype was seen just once. Given a much more abundant clone one base away, this may be a read error. The chain is built from TRBV6-5 and TRBJ1-5; 7 nucleotides match TRBD1. V was pared by 6 bases and J by 2 bases, with 22 bases of the junction left unmatched. CDR1 and CDR2 (germline): MNHEY, SVGAGI. This CDR3 has 20 amino acids. The CDR3 region is CASRPGGWDRLEWGNQPQHF. CDR3 in DNA: TGTGCCAGCAGACCTGGGGGGTGGGACAGACTAGAATGGGGCAATCAGCCCCAGCATTTT.

Here the CDR3 DNA reads TGCGCCAGCAGCTTCGGGCAGGGCATTAACACTGAAGCTTTCTTT. Translation: CASSFGQGINTEAFF. V is TRBV5-1 and J is TRBJ1-1; D possibly corresponds to TRBD1 (5 bases). CDR1 and CDR2 (germline): SGHRS, YFSETQ. Trimming removed 2 bases from V and 2 bases from J, with 13 bases in between. The CDR3 consists of 15 residues.

This clonotype showed up many times. V is TRBV6-5 and J is TRBJ2-1; D gene unclear. The CDR3 length is 15 residues. The germline V gene encodes CDR1 MNHEY and CDR2 SVGAGI. Trimming took 5 bases from V and 4 from J, leaving 15 bases between them. The CDR3 loop reads CASSLSGEHYNEQFF. The CDR3 bases are TGTGCCAGCAGTCTGTCTGGGGAACATTACAATGAGCAGTTCTTC.

This clonotype has ten or more counts. This rearrangement joins TRBV19 to TRBJ2-1; weak D call: TRBD1 (6 bases). Trimming removed 6 bases at V and 13 bases at J, with 19 bases between. Looked up from germline, CDR1 is LNHDA and CDR2 is SQIVND (reference sequence). The CDR3 has 13 residues. The CDR3 bases are TGTGCCAGTAGACCACAACAGGGTTTGGGACAGTTCTTC. Translated: CASRPQQGLGQFF.

This clonotype is medium-sized by share. The rearrangement uses TRBV5-8 and TRBJ1-2; TRBD1 agrees at 8 bases. Unmatched junction bases numbered 3, after V lost 5 bases and J lost 0 bases. CDR1 SGHTS and CDR2 YDEGEE come from the germline V gene. This CDR3 comprises 14 residues. This chain's CDR3 is CASSKDRANYGYTF. CDR3 coding DNA: TGTGCCAGCAGTAAGGACAGGGCTAACTATGGCTACACCTTC. Using reference TRBV5-8 and TRBJ1-2 for the parts outside the CDR3, the full variable domain is EAGVTQSPTHLIKTRGQQATLRCSPISGHTSVYWYQQALGLGLQFLLWYDEGEERNRGNFPPRFSGRQFPNYSSELNVNALELEDSALYLCASSKDRANYGYTFGSGTRLTVV.

Concerning this clonotype itself: This clone may be a read error of a much larger clone one base away. V and J are TRBV6-6 and TRBJ2-5, with TRBD1 matching over 9 bases. Germline values: CDR1 MNHNY, CDR2 SVGAGI (reference sequence). This CDR3 is built from 15 residues. CDR3 protein: CASRKRDREGETLYF. The DNA of the CDR3 is TGTGCCAGCAGGAAACGGGACAGGGAGGGAGAGACCCTGTACTTC.

By share, this clonotype ranks as medium-sized. The chain links TRBV7-8 to TRBJ2-3; 8 bases line up with TRBD2. J lost 1 base, V lost 1 base, and 4 bases had no gene match. Germline CDR1 SGHVS, CDR2 FQNEAQ. The CDR3 extends over 16 amino acids. CDR3 in DNA: TGTGCCAGCAGCTTAGGGCATAGCGGGGGCACAGATACGCAGTATTTT. Translation: CASSLGHSGGTDTQYF.

This clonotype was observed many times. V gene TRBV5-4 combines with J gene TRBJ2-3; the D is unclear. Germline V gene data show CDR1 as SGHNT and CDR2 as YYREEE (reference sequence). The CDR3 runs 13 residues. V lost 2 bases to trimming and J lost 3 bases, with 7 bases between them. The CDR3 protein is CASSLRTTDTQYF. DNA for the CDR3: TGTGCCAGCAGCTTAAGGACGACAGATACGCAGTATTTT.